The entry below gives a single T cell receptor (beta chain) sequence along with its context. The CDR3 sequence is 15 residues long. Unmatched junction bases numbered 6, after V lost 3 bases and J lost 3 bases. Looked up from germline, CDR1 is KGHSH and CDR2 is LQKENI. This sample was taken from a study of control samples from healthy donors and cancer patients. Some clones are missing from TCRdb's copy, which holds only in-frame ones; the method was immunoSEQ multiplex PCR. This table has about 86,000 clones, about 89% appearing once. The chain has TRBV18 and TRBJ2-7; TRBD2 aligns across 9 bases. The sample comprised PBMCs. The receptor was isolated from a woman between 45 and 60 years old with colorectal cancer. CDR3 sequence reads: CASSPGLAGFYEQYV. CDR3 sequence (DNA): TGTGCCAGCTCACCCGGTCTAGCGGGGTTCTACGAGCAGTACGTC.